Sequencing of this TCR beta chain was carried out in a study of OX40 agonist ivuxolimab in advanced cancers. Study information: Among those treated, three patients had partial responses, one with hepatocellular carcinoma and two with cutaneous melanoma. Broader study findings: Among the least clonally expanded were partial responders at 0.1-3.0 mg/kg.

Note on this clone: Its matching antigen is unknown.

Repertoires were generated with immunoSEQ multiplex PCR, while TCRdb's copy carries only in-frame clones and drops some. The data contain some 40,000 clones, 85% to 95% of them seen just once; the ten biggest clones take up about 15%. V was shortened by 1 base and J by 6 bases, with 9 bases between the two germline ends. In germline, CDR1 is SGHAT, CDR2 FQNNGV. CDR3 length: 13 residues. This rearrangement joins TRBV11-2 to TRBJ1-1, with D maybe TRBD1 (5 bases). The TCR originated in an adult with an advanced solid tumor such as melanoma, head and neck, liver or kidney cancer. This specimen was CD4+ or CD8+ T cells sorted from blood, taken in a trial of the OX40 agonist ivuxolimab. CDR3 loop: CASSLGRVAEAFF. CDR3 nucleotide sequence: TGTGCCAGCAGCTTAGGCAGGGTGGCTGAAGCTTTCTTT.